Listed below are T cell receptor beta chains from one sample, sequenced in a study of CD4 T cells in relation to SARS-CoV-2 and coronaviruses. Their recognized antigens are unknown. Produced via immunoSEQ multiplex PCR; TCRdb's table is partial and in-frame only. The sample lists 20,000 to 25,000 clones, 74% occurring once. Specimen: CD4+ T cells from PBMCs, cultured in vitro. The receptor set was obtained from a human donor in good health. Both conserved end residues are part of each CDR3. Fields, in order: CDR3 protein, CDR3 DNA, D gene, V gene, clone size, J gene. D genes are given only for firm matches. Size is omitted from some rows. Given values are once, few, many or a class for expanded clones.

CASSQGGSYNEQFF,TGTGCCAGCAGCCAAGGGGGATCCTACAATGAGCAGTTCTTC,.,TRBV3-1/TRBV3-2,.,TRBJ2-1
CASSLTGGTSGTERETQYF,TGTGCCAGCAGCTTAACTGGAGGGACTAGCGGGACGGAGAGGGAGACCCAGTACTTC,TRBD2,TRBV7-3,.,TRBJ2-5
CASRQLGQNNEQFF,TGTGCCAGTAGACAGTTAGGACAGAACAATGAGCAGTTCTTC,.,TRBV19,.,TRBJ2-1
CASSSRDTMNTEAFF,TGTGCCAGCAGTTCCCGGGACACCATGAACACTGAAGCTTTCTTT,.,TRBV28,.,TRBJ1-1
CSVYRGDTEAFF,TGCAGCGTTTACAGGGGTGACACTGAAGCTTTCTTT,TRBD1,TRBV29-1,.,TRBJ1-1
CATRGTGPPEQYF,TGTGCCACCAGAGGGACAGGACCTCCGGAGCAGTACTTC,TRBD1,TRBV2,few,TRBJ2-7
CASSLGTVSYNEQFF,TGTGCCAGCAGCTTAGGGACAGTCTCCTACAATGAGCAGTTCTTC,.,TRBV7-2,.,TRBJ2-1
CASSQGLASDTGELFF,TGTGCCAGCAGCCAGGGACTAGCGAGCGACACCGGGGAGCTGTTTTTT,TRBD2,TRBV7-3,.,TRBJ2-2
CARTTPRVGPNYGYTF,TGCGCCAGGACGACCCCTCGGGTAGGACCTAACTATGGCTACACCTTC,.,TRBV10-1,.,TRBJ1-2
CASSLPGGATQYF,TGTGCCAGCAGTTTACCTGGAGGGGCAACGCAGTATTTT,.,TRBV6-5,.,TRBJ2-3
CASHPAGSYEQYF,TGTGCCAGTCATCCCGCCGGTTCCTACGAGCAGTACTTC,.,TRBV25-1,once,TRBJ2-7
CATGLAGTGELFF,TGTGCCACGGGACTAGCAGGCACCGGGGAGCTGTTTTTT,TRBD2,TRBV24-1,.,TRBJ2-2
CASIAGSNTGELFF,TGTGCCAGCATCGCGGGATCGAACACCGGGGAGCTGTTTTTT,.,TRBV6-6,.,TRBJ2-2
CASSVGSSYEQYF,TGCGCCAGCAGCGTCGGGAGTTCCTACGAGCAGTACTTC,.,TRBV5-1,.,TRBJ2-7
CAIRTGFEQFF,TGTGCCATCAGAACAGGGTTTGAGCAGTTCTTC,.,TRBV10-3,.,TRBJ2-1
CASIPTGGGVLGNEQFF,TGCGCCAGCATCCCTACCGGGGGAGGAGTACTTGGCAATGAGCAGTTCTTC,.,TRBV5-1,.,TRBJ2-1
CASSQGLRNGEQFF,TGCGCCAGCAGCCAAGGACTTAGGAATGGTGAGCAGTTCTTC,.,TRBV4-1,.,TRBJ2-1
CSASGIPGQHNEKLFF,TGCAGTGCTAGTGGGATCCCAGGGCAGCATAATGAAAAACTGTTTTTT,.,TRBV20-1,.,TRBJ1-4
CASSALLATSTDTQYF,TGCGCCAGCAGCGCCCTGCTAGCGACGAGCACAGATACGCAGTATTTT,.,TRBV5-1,.,TRBJ2-3
CASSAGMGTGNTIYF,TGTGCCAGCAGCGCGGGGATGGGGACGGGAAACACCATATATTTT,.,TRBV9,.,TRBJ1-3
CASSISGQGDEQYF,TGTGCCAGTAGTATATCGGGGCAGGGTGACGAGCAGTACTTC,.,TRBV19,.,TRBJ2-7